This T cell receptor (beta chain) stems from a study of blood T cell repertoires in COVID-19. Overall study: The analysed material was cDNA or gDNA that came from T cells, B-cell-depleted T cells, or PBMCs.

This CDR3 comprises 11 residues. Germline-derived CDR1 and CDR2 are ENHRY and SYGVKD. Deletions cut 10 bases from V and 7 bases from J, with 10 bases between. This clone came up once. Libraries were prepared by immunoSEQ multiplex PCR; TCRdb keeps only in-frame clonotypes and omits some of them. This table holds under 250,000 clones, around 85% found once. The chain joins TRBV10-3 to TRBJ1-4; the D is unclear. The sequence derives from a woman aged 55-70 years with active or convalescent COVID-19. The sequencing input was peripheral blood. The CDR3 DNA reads TGTGCCACCAACAATGGTGAAAAACTGTTTTTT. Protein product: CATNNGEKLFF.